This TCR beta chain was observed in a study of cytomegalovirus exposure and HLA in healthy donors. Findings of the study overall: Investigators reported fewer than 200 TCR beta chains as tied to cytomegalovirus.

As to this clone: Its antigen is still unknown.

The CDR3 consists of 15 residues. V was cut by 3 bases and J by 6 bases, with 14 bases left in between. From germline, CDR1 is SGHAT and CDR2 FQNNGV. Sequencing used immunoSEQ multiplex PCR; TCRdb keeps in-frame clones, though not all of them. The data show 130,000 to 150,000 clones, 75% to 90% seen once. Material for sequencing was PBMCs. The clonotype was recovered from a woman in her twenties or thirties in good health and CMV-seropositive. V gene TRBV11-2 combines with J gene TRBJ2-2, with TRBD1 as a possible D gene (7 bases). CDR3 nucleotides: TGTGCCAGCAGCTTGGATTGGAGGGGGCCCGGGGAGCTGTTTTTT. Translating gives CASSLDWRGPGELFF. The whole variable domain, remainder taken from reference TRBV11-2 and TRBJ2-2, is EAGVAQSPRYKIIEKRQSVAFWCNPISGHATLYWYQQILGQGPKLLIQFQNNGVVDDSQLPKDRFSAERLKGVDSTLKIQPAKLEDSAVYLCASSLDWRGPGELFFGEGSRLTVL.